This TCR beta chain was captured in a study of shared clonotypes between healthy human individuals. Study details: CD4 naive and CD4 memory each took three plates per donor, while CD8 naive took two and CD8 memory one.

Deletions cut 2 bases from V and 7 bases from J, with 12 bases between. From germline, CDR1 is SGHTA and CDR2 FQGNSA. The CDR3 is 14 amino acids. In the study's own analysis: ImmunoSEQ output held junction-only sequences without quality scores, so filtering differed. Some clones are missing from TCRdb's copy, which holds only in-frame ones; the method was immunoSEQ multiplex PCR. V and J calls and clone size follow that table, whereas D and trimming were derived from the DNA. The sample shows approximately 2.3 million clones, about 92% of them seen only once. Comments on this clone: Its antigen remains unidentified.

From CD4+ cells came CD45RA+ naive and CD45RA-negative memory subsets. Points from the study as a whole: Genetic and exposure-history diversity was limited by the few donors.

The clonotype was recovered from a man between 18 and 29 years old in good health. Some clones in this sample may be carry-over from other donors' samples. The chain uses TRBV7-2 and TRBJ1-5; unclear D gene. Sequences were obtained from naive CD4+ T cells from PBMCs. As for subset: CD45RA+ positively selected. The CDR3 protein is CASSLKSGGQPQHF. The CDR3 DNA reads as TGTGCCAGCAGCTTAAAGTCTGGAGGCCAGCCCCAGCATTTT.